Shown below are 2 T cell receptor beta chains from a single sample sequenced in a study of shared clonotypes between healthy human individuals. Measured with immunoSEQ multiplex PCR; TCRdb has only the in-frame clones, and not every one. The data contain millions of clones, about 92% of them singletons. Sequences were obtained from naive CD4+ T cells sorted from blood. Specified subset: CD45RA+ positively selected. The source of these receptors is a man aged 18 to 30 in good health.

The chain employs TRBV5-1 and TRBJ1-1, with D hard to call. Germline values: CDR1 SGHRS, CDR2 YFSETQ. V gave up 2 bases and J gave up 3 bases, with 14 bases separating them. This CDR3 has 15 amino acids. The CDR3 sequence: CASSFLGPSHTEAFF. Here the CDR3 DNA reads TGCGCCAGCAGCTTTCTGGGCCCATCCCACACTGAAGCTTTCTTT.

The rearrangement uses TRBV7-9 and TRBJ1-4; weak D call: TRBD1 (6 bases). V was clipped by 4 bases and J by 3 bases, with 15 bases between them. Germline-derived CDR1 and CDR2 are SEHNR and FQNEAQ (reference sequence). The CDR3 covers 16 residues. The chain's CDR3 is CASSSQGGSANEKLFF. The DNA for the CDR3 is TGTGCCAGCAGCTCACAGGGTGGGTCGGCTAATGAAAAACTGTTTTTT.